The rows below give T cell receptor beta chains drawn from one sample of a study of cytomegalovirus exposure and HLA in healthy donors. The protocol was immunoSEQ multiplex PCR, while the TCRdb copy is restricted to in-frame clones and leaves out a portion. The repertoire has 150,000 to 200,000 clones, approximately 81% of them found once; the top ten carry around 2%. Sequenced sample: PBMCs. The receptors originated from a man between 18 and 29 years old in good health and CMV-seronegative. Both conserved end residues are part of each CDR3. The D gene is left open where the match is weak. Clone size, where shown, is once, few, many, or a class for clones that have expanded.

TRBJ2-1 | TRBD2 | NA | TRBV7-2 | TGTGCCAGCAGTCGGAATAGCGGGAGCCCGGATGAGCAGTTCTTC | CASSRNSGSPDEQFF
TRBJ1-4 | NA | once | TRBV5-1 | TGCGCCAGCAGCTTGGGTCGGAGTAATGAAAAACTGTTTTTT | CASSLGRSNEKLFF
TRBJ2-6 | NA | NA | TRBV9 | TGTGCCAGCAGCGTAGGACAGTTGGGGGCCAACGTCCTGACTTTC | CASSVGQLGANVLTF
TRBJ2-7 | TRBD1 | NA | TRBV27 | TGTGCCAGCAGTTTCGGGGACAGGCGTTACTTC | CASSFGDRRYF
TRBJ1-3 | TRBD1 | few | TRBV4-2 | TGTGCCAGCAGCCAAGCCCAACAGGGGGCGGTTGGAAACACCATATATTTT | CASSQAQQGAVGNTIYF
TRBJ1-6 | TRBD1 | NA | TRBV6-6 | TGTGCCAGCACCCCCGGGCCAGGGGGCAATTCACCCCTCCACTTT | CASTPGPGGNSPLHF
TRBJ2-6 | TRBD1 | once | TRBV18 | TGTGCCAGCTCACCGGAGGGACAGGGGGCCCTTTTTGGGGCCAACGTCCTGACTTTC | CASSPEGQGALFGANVLTF
TRBJ1-4 | TRBD1 | NA | TRBV19 | TGTGCCAGTAGACGACAGGGTACTTGGACTAATGAAAAACTGTTTTTT | CASRRQGTWTNEKLFF
TRBJ1-2 | NA | NA | TRBV19 | TGTGCCAGTAGCCTCCGGGAGAGAGACTATGGCTACACCTTC | CASSLRERDYGYTF
TRBJ2-7 | NA | NA | TRBV27 | TGTGCCAGCAGAAGTGCAGGGAGGCATTCCTACGAGCAGTACTTC | CASRSAGRHSYEQYF
TRBJ2-3 | NA | NA | TRBV6-1 | TGTGCCAGCAGTGAAGTCGGCGGCACCACAGATACGCAGTATTTT | CASSEVGGTTDTQYF
TRBJ2-7 | TRBD2 | NA | TRBV6-1 | TGTGCCAGCAGCCAGCAACTAGCGGTGGCCTACGAGCAGTACTTC | CASSQQLAVAYEQYF
TRBJ2-1 | NA | NA | TRBV28 | TGTGCCAGCAGTTTAATCGCGGAAATTTACAATGAGCAGTTCTTC | CASSLIAEIYNEQFF
TRBJ1-6 | TRBD1 | NA | TRBV18 | TGTGCCAGCTCACGAGGACAGGGGAATTCACCCCTCCACTTT | CASSRGQGNSPLHF
TRBJ2-7 | NA | few | TRBV11-3 | TGTGCCAGCAGGTTTCAGGGATTAACCTACGAGCAGTACTTC | CASRFQGLTYEQYF
TRBJ2-7 | TRBD1 | NA | TRBV28 | TGTGCCAGCACAGACAGGGGAACCTACGAGCAGTACTTC | CASTDRGTYEQYF